A single sample gave rise to the 24 T cell receptor beta chains below, sequenced in a study of T cells in Graves' hyperthyroidism and ophthalmopathy. From RNA transcripts, TCR beta CDR3 regions were amplified. A first-round RT-PCR of the TCR CDR3 used the HTBI primer set. TCRdb processed the multiplex PCR reads anew with MiXCR; each CDR3 protein has one entry. The table has more than 300,000 distinct CDR3 sequences, 13% seen once. The source material was blood. Source of these receptors: a woman younger than 30 with Graves' hyperthyroidism.

In its sample, this clonotype was seen many times. The chain links TRBV28 to TRBJ2-1; no clear D. CDR3 length equals 15 residues. The ends were cut back, 4 bases at V and 0 bases at J, with 10 bases in the middle. Germline CDR1 reads MDHEN; CDR2 reads SYDVKM. CDR3 residues: CASSYRMSSYNEQFF. The DNA for the CDR3 is TGTGCCAGCAGTTACCGGATGAGCTCCTACAATGAGCAGTTCTTC.

As for this clonotype: A much larger clone is a single base away; this may be a read error. The chain recombines TRBV19 with TRBJ2-1, with TRBD2 identical over 11 bases. Germline V gene lookup returns CDR1 LNHDA and CDR2 SQIVND (reference sequence). J was trimmed by 9 bases and V by 3 bases; bases with no gene match: 10. This CDR3 comprises 16 residues. The CDR3 sequence is CASSIPELAGAGEQFF. The CDR3 DNA follows: TGTGCCAGTAGTATCCCGGAACTAGCGGGAGCCGGTGAGCAGTTCTTC. Drawing the rest from reference TRBV19 and TRBJ2-1, the complete variable domain is DGGITQSPKYLFRKEGQNVTLSCEQNLNHDAMYWYRQDPGQGLRLIYYSQIVNDFQKGDIAEGYSVSREKKESFPLTVTSAQKNPTAFYLCASSIPELAGAGEQFFGPGTRLTVL.

This clonotype was picked up a small number of times. The chain links TRBV3-1 to TRBJ1-1; 7 positions match TRBD1. V was clipped by 0 bases and J by 10 bases; unmatched bases: 11. The CDR3 covers 15 residues. The germline gives CDR1 LGHDT, CDR2 YNNKEL (reference sequence). CDR3 DNA: TGTGCCAGCAGCCAAGATCCCGGTCAGGGGGTGGGAGCTTTCTTT. It yields the protein CASSQDPGQGVGAFF.

This clonotype was counted many times. The chain joins TRBV28 to TRBJ2-7; 11 nucleotides align to TRBD2. The CDR3 totals 14 residues. Trimming at V came to 6 bases and at J to 5 bases, leaving 6 bases not matched to a gene. In germline, CDR1 is MDHEN, CDR2 SYDVKM. The CDR3 loop is CASRLAGVLNEQYF. The DNA for the CDR3 is TGTGCCAGCAGACTAGCGGGAGTTCTGAACGAGCAGTACTTC.

Ten or more counts support this clonotype. The chain uses TRBV7-8 and TRBJ2-7; TRBD2 might be the D (5 bases). The CDR3 spans 14 residues. V lost 2 bases, J lost 2 bases, and 10 bases lay in between. CDR1 SGHVS and CDR2 FQNEAQ come from the germline V gene. CDR3 bases: TGTGCCAGCAGCTTAATCGGGAAAACCTACGAGCAGTACTTC. This encodes CASSLIGKTYEQYF.

This clonotype was found a few times. The CDR3 DNA follows: TGTGCCAGCAGCCAATTCATGAACACTGAAGCTTTCTTT. Translated: CASSQFMNTEAFF. This sequence joins TRBV3-1 and TRBJ1-1; unclear D gene. Germline loops: CDR1 LGHDT, CDR2 YNNKEL (reference sequence). The CDR3 consists of 13 residues. The V end was cut by 2 bases, the J end by 0 bases, with 4 bases between.

The rearrangement uses TRBV27 and TRBJ2-3; TRBD2 might be the D (5 bases). V was clipped by 5 bases and J by 2 bases, with 8 bases between them. CDR1 and CDR2 from the germline V gene are MNHEY and SMNVEV (reference sequence). The CDR3 has 13 residues. CDR3 loop: CASSIRDTDTQYF. In DNA, the CDR3 is TGTGCCAGCAGTATACGGGACACAGATACGCAGTATTTT.

This clonotype was observed at least ten times. The chain has TRBV3-1 and TRBJ1-1; a weak D match, TRBD1 (5 bases). Germline V CDR1 and CDR2: LGHDT, YNNKEL (reference sequence). The CDR3 has 15 amino acids. The V end was cut by 4 bases, the J end by 1 base, with 13 bases between. The chain's CDR3 is CASSLRGSGNTEAFF. The DNA for the CDR3 is TGTGCCAGCAGCCTCCGGGGGTCGGGGAACACTGAAGCTTTCTTT. Combining the CDR3 with reference TRBV3-1 and TRBJ1-1 gives the whole variable domain DTAVSQTPKYLVTQMGNDKSIKCEQNLGHDTMYWYKQDSKKFLKIMFSYNNKELIINETVPNRFSPKSPDKAHLNLHINSLELGDSAVYFCASSLRGSGNTEAFFGQGTRLTVV.

V gene TRBV12-3 or TRBV12-4 combines with J gene TRBJ2-7, with 11 positions matching TRBD2. With V trimmed by 1 base and J by 7 bases, 9 bases remained unmatched. This CDR3 is 16 amino acids long. The CDR3 is CASSLGTSGPPGEQYF. The CDR3 DNA reads TGTGCCAGCAGTTTAGGGACTAGCGGGCCCCCCGGGGAGCAGTACTTC.

Ten or more counts support this clonotype. This sequence joins TRBV5-1 and TRBJ2-2; a weak D match, TRBD1 (5 bases). This CDR3 spans 15 amino acids. Germline V gene lookup returns CDR1 SGHRS and CDR2 YFSETQ. The V gene lost 4 bases and the J gene lost 5 bases, with 15 bases spanning the gap. This CDR3 reads CASSEDTPRTGELFF. CDR3 sequence (DNA): TGCGCCAGCAGCGAGGACACTCCAAGGACCGGGGAGCTGTTTTTT.

This clonotype was detected ten times or more. The chain carries TRBV2 and TRBJ2-2, with D unresolved. Germline V gives CDR1 SNHLY, CDR2 FYNNEI. CDR3 length: 12 residues. Trimming pared 4 bases from V and 5 bases from J, leaving 5 bases between. CDR3 loop: CASSVLTGELFF. The CDR3 DNA follows: TGTGCCAGCAGTGTGTTGACCGGGGAGCTGTTTTTT.

The sample holds a few counts of this clonotype. V and J are TRBV29-1 and TRBJ1-2; D may be TRBD1 (5 bases). Germline V gene sequence: CDR1 SQVTM, CDR2 ANQGSEA. V gave up 8 bases and J gave up 5 bases, with 18 bases separating them. This CDR3 spans 13 amino acids. The CDR3, as DNA: TGCAGCACCGGAACTAACAGGCAATATGGCTACACCTTC. Amino acid sequence: CSTGTNRQYGYTF.

In its sample, this clonotype was seen many times. The chain's CDR3 is CASTDGTSGFFGQYF. As DNA, the CDR3 is TGTGCCAGCACCGACGGGACTAGCGGATTCTTTGGGCAGTACTTC. The chain recombines TRBV6-2 or TRBV6-3 with TRBJ2-7, with 11 bases aligning to TRBD2. The CDR3 spans 15 residues. Germline CDR1 and CDR2: MNHEY and SVGEGT. Trimming cost V 7 bases and J 9 bases; bases outside gene matches: 14.

This clonotype came up many times. The rearrangement links TRBV7-9 to TRBJ2-1; 9 bases fit TRBD1. CDR1 SEHNR and CDR2 FQNEAQ come from the germline V gene (reference sequence). Unmatched junction bases numbered 3, after V lost 1 base and J lost 8 bases. The CDR3 loop spans 14 amino acids. CDR3 in amino acids: CASSLGQGVDEQFF. The CDR3 DNA sequence: TGTGCCAGCAGCTTAGGACAGGGGGTCGATGAGCAGTTCTTC. The whole variable domain, filled in from reference TRBV7-9 and TRBJ2-1, reads DTGVSQNPRHKITKRGQNVTFRCDPISEHNRLYWYRQTLGQGPEFLTYFQNEAQLEKSRLLSDRFSAERPKGSFSTLEIQRTEQGDSAMYLCASSLGQGVDEQFFGPGTRLTVL.

This clonotype was found many times. The gene calls are TRBV5-1 and TRBJ1-1; perhaps TRBD1 as D (5 bases). V lost 4 bases, J lost 5 bases, and 18 bases lay in between. Germline V lookup: CDR1 SGHRS, CDR2 YFSETQ. CDR3 length: 15 residues. CDR3 DNA sequence: TGCGCCAGCAGCAACACCAGGGACGGTAGAACTGAAGCTTTCTTT. Protein sequence: CASSNTRDGRTEAFF.

This clonotype has ten or more counts. This chain links TRBV20-1 with TRBJ2-3, with 9 bases fitting TRBD1. Germline CDR1 and CDR2: DFQATT and SNEGSKA (reference sequence). Trimming cost V 6 bases and J 2 bases; bases outside gene matches: 6. The CDR3 totals 14 residues. CDR3 in DNA: TGCAGTGCCCTGGACAGGGGTCCCACAGATACGCAGTATTTT. Translating gives CSALDRGPTDTQYF.

As for this clonotype: One base away lies a much larger clone, so this may be a sequencing read error. The V gene is TRBV7-9, the J gene TRBJ1-2; TRBD1 matches at 7 bases. With 7 bases clipped from V and 6 bases from J, the junction kept 8 bases outside the gene matches. CDR1 and CDR2 (germline): SEHNR, FQNEAQ (reference sequence). The CDR3 is 13 residues long. The DNA of the CDR3 is TGTGCCAGCAACTTCAGGGGGTCTGATGGCTACACCTTC. Protein sequence: CASNFRGSDGYTF.

This clonotype has a count of ten or more. The rearrangement links TRBV6-1 to TRBJ1-6; D is uncertain. The CDR3 loop spans 12 amino acids. The V and J ends lost 6 bases and 8 bases respectively, with 8 bases between them. The V gene's germline CDR1 is MNHNS and CDR2 SASEGT. The CDR3 sequence: CASRDGDSPLHF. The DNA for the CDR3 is TGTGCCAGCAGGGACGGTGATTCACCCCTCCACTTT.

This clonotype was detected ten times or more. This chain joins TRBV6-2 or TRBV6-3 and TRBJ1-1, with D possibly TRBD1 on 5 matching bases. Germline CDR1 and CDR2: MNHEY and SVGEGT. Trimming pared 5 bases from V and 10 bases from J, leaving 17 bases between. This CDR3 comprises 13 residues. The CDR3 DNA follows: TGTGCCAGCAGTACACAATTCAGGGAAGGAGCTTTCTTT. It specifies CASSTQFREGAFF.

This clonotype was counted at least ten times. The chain combines TRBV7-9 with TRBJ2-3; either TRBD1 or TRBD2 may fit D (5 bases each). Trimming cost V 7 bases and J 4 bases, with 12 bases left between them. This CDR3 comprises 13 residues. The germline CDR1 and CDR2 sequences are SEHNR and FQNEAQ (reference sequence). CDR3 in DNA: TGTGCCAGCAAACTAGGGGAGTCAGATACGCAGTATTTT. This codes for CASKLGESDTQYF.

The gene calls are TRBV5-6 and TRBJ2-1; D ambiguous. The CDR3 has 12 residues. Germline V gene data show CDR1 as SGHDT and CDR2 as YYEEEE. Trimming stripped 4 bases from V and 5 bases from J, with 7 bases between. The CDR3 sequence: CASSKLDNEQFF. CDR3 bases: TGTGCCAGCAGCAAGTTAGACAATGAGCAGTTCTTC.

This clonotype appeared a few times. This chain links TRBV6-1 with TRBJ1-6, with D perhaps TRBD1 (5 bases). Germline-derived CDR1 and CDR2 are MNHNS and SASEGT. Trimming pared 8 bases from V and 2 bases from J, leaving 16 bases between. CDR3 length equals 16 residues. CDR3 protein: CASAGGGGAYNSPLHF. In nucleotides, the CDR3 is TGTGCCAGCGCGGGGGGGGGTGGGGCCTATAATTCACCCCTCCACTTT.

This clonotype appeared many times. In DNA, the CDR3 is TGTGCCAGCAGCTCAGGGACAGGGTTTACCGGTGAGCAGTTCTTC. Amino acid sequence: CASSSGTGFTGEQFF. V is TRBV7-9 and J is TRBJ2-1; 9 nucleotides agree with TRBD1. J gave up 9 bases and V 4 bases, and 10 bases lay outside the gene matches. This CDR3 region has 15 residues. CDR1 SEHNR and CDR2 FQNEAQ come from the germline V gene (reference sequence).

This clonotype was recorded at least ten times. The chain carries TRBV6-5 and TRBJ2-5; D is unclear. There are 16 residues in the CDR3. The germline CDR1 and CDR2 sequences are MNHEY and SVGAGI. The ends were cut back, 0 bases at V and 4 bases at J, with 15 bases in the middle. The CDR3 bases are TGTGCCAGCAGTTACTCGGGTAGGGTGAGAGGAGAGACCCAGTACTTC. The encoded protein is CASSYSGRVRGETQYF.